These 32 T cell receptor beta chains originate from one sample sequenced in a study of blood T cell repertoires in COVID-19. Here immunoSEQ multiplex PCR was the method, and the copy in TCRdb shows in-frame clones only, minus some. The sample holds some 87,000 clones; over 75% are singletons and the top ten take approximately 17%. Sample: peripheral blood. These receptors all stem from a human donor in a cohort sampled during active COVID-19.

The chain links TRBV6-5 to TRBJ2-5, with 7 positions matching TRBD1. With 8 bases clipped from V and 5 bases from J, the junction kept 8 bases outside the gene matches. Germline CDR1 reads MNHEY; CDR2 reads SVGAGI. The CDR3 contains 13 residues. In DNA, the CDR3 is TGTGCCAGCCTGGGACAGTTGTTGGAGACCCAGTACTTC. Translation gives CASLGQLLETQYF.

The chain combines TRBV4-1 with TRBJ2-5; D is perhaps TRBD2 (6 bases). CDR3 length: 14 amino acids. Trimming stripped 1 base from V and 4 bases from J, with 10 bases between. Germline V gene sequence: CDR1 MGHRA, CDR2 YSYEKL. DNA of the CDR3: TGCGCCAGCAGCCAAGTGGCGGGGCTAGAGACCCAGTACTTC. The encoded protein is CASSQVAGLETQYF.

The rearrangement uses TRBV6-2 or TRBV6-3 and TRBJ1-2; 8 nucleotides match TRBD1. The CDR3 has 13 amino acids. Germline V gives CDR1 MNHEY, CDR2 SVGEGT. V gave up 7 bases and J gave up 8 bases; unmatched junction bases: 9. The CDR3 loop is CASNPGQGWGYTF. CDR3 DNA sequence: TGTGCCAGCAACCCCGGACAGGGATGGGGCTACACCTTC.

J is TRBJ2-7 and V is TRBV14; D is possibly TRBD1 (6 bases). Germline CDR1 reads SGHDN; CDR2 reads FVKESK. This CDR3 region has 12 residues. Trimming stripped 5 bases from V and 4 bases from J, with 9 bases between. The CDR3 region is CASSKQGYEQYF. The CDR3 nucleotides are TGTGCCAGCAGCAAACAGGGATACGAGCAGTACTTC.

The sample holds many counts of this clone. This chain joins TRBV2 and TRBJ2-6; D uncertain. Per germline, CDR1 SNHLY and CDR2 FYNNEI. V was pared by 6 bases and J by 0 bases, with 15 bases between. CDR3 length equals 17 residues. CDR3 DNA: TGTGCCAGCAGGACGGTCACAGCAGGCTCTGGGGCCAACGTCCTGACTTTC. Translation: CASRTVTAGSGANVLTF.

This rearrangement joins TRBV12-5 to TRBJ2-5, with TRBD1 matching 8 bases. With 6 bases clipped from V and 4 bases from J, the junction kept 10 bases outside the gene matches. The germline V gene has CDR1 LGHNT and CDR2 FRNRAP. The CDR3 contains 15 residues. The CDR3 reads CASGPGQATGETQYF. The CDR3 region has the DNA TGTGCTAGTGGACCGGGACAGGCCACCGGAGAGACCCAGTACTTC.

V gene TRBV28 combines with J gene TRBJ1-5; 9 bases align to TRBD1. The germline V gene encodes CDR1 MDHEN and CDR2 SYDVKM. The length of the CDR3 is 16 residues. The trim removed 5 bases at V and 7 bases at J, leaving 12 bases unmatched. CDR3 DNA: TGTGCCAGCAGTCCACCCTCCGGACAGGGGAGGCAGCCCCAGCATTTT. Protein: CASSPPSGQGRQPQHF.

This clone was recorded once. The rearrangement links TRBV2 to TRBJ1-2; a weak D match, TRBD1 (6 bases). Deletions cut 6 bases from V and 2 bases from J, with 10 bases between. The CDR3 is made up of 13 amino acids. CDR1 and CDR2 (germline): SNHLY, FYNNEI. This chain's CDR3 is CASREQGNYGYTF. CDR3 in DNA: TGTGCCAGCAGGGAACAGGGAAACTATGGCTACACCTTC. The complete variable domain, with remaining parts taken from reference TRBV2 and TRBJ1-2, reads EPEVTQTPSHQVTQMGQEVILRCVPISNHLYFYWYRQILGQKVEFLVSFYNNEISEKSEIFDDQFSVERPDGSNFTLKIRSTKLEDSAMYFCASREQGNYGYTFGSGTRLTVV.

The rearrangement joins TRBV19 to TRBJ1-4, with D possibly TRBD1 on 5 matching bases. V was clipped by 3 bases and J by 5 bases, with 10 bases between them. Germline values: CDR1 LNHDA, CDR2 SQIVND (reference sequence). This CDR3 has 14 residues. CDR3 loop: CASSMGGANEKLFF. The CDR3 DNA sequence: TGTGCCAGTAGTATGGGAGGGGCCAATGAAAAACTGTTTTTT. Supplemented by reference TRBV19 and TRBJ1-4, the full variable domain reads DGGITQSPKYLFRKEGQNVTLSCEQNLNHDAMYWYRQDPGQGLRLIYYSQIVNDFQKGDIAEGYSVSREKKESFPLTVTSAQKNPTAFYLCASSMGGANEKLFFGSGTQLSVL.

The CDR3 region has the DNA TGCGCCAGCAGCCTACAAACCGGGACTATAGAAGCTTTCTTT. This translates into CASSLQTGTIEAFF. The rearrangement uses TRBV5-1 and TRBJ1-1; possibly TRBD1 for D (5 bases). Germline CDR1 is SGHRS and CDR2 is YFSETQ. The CDR3 runs to 14 residues. Trimming took off 4 bases at V and 8 bases at J, with 18 bases between the two ends.

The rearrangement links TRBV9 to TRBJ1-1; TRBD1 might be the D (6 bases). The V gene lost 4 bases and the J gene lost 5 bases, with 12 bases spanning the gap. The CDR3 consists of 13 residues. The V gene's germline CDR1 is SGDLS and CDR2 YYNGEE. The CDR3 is CASSLTGTTEAFF. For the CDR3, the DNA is TGTGCCAGCAGCCTTACAGGGACGACTGAAGCTTTCTTT.

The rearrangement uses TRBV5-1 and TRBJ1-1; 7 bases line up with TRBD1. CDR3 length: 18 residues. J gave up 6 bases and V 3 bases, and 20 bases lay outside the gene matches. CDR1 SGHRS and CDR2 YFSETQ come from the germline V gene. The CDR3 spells CASSYPTGTAGGVPEAFF. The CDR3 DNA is TGCGCCAGCAGCTACCCAACCGGGACAGCGGGAGGGGTCCCTGAAGCTTTCTTT.

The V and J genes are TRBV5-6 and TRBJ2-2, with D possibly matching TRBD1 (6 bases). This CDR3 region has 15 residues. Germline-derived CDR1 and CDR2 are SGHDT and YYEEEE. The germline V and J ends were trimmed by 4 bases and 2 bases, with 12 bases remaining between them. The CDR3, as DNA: TGTGCCAGCAGCGCGGACAGATTTAACACCGGGGAGCTGTTTTTT. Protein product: CASSADRFNTGELFF.

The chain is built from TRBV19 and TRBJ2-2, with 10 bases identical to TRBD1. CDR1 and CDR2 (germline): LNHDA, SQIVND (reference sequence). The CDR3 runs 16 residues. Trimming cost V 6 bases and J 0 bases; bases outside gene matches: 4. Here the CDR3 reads CASRPGQGANTGELFF. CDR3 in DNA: TGTGCCAGTAGACCCGGACAGGGGGCGAACACCGGGGAGCTGTTTTTT.

This CDR3 is CASSQGGRANYGYTF. The CDR3 bases are TGTGCCAGCAGCCAAGGAGGCAGGGCTAACTATGGCTACACCTTC. This rearrangement joins TRBV3-1 (or the pseudogene TRBV3-2) to TRBJ1-2, with D possibly matching TRBD1 (5 bases). The V end was cut by 1 base, the J end by 0 bases, with 9 bases between. The CDR3 consists of 15 residues. Germline CDR1 and CDR2: LGHDT and YNNKEL (reference sequence).

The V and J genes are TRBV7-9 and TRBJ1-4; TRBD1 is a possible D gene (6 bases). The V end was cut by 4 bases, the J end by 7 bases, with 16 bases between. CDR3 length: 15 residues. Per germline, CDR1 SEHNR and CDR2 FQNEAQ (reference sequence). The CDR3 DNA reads TGTGCCAGCAGCTCAGGGGCAGGCGGCGGTGAAAAACTGTTTTTT. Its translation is CASSSGAGGGEKLFF.

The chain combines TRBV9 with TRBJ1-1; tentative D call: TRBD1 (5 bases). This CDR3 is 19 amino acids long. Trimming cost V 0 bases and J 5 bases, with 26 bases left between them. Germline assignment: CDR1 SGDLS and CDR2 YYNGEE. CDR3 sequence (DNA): TGTGCCAGCAGCGTAGGGCAATTGGGGACCAGGAAGGAGGGGACTGAAGCTTTCTTT. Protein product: CASSVGQLGTRKEGTEAFF.

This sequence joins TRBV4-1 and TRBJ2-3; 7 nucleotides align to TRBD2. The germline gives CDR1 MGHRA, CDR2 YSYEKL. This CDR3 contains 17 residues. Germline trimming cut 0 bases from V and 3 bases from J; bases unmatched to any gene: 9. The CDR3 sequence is CASSQEEAGRETDTQYF. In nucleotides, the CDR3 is TGCGCCAGCAGCCAAGAAGAGGCGGGGAGGGAGACAGATACGCAGTATTTT.

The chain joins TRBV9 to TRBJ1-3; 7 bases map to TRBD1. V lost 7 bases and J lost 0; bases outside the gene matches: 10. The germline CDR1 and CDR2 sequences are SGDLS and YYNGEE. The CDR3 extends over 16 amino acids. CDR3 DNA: TGTGCCAGCGGGTCCGGGACAGTGTACTCTGGAAACACCATATATTTT. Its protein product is CASGSGTVYSGNTIYF.

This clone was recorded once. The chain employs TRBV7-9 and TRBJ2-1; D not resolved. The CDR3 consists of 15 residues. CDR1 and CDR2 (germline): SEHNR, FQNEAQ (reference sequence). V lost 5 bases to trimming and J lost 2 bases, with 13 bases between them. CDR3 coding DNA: TGTGCCAGCAGCCTAGTCCAGGTCCCCTACAATGAGCAGTTCTTC. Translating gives CASSLVQVPYNEQFF.

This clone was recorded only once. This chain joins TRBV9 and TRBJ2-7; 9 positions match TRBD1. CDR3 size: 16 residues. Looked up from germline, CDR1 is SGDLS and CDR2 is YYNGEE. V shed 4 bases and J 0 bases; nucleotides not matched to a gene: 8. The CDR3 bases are TGTGCCAGCAGCTTATCCGGGACAGGGAGCTCCTACGAGCAGTACTTC. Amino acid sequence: CASSLSGTGSSYEQYF.

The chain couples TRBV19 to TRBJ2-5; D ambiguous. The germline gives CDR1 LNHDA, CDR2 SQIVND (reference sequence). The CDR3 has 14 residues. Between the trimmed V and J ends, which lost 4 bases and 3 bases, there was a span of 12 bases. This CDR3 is CASSTLREEETQYF. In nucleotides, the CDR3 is TGTGCCAGTAGTACCCTTCGAGAGGAAGAGACCCAGTACTTC.

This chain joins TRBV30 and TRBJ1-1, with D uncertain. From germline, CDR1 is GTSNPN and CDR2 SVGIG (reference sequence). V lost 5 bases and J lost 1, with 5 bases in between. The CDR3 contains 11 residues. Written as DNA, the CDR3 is TGTGCCTGGGGGAGGAACACTGAAGCTTTCTTT. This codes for CAWGRNTEAFF.

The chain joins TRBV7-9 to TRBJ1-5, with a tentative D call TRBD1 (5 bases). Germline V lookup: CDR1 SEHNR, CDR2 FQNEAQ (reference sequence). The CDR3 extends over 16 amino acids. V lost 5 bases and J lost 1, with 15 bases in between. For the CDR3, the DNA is TGTGCCAGCAGCGCCCCTGGGGGGTCGAGCAATCAGCCCCAGCATTTT. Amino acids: CASSAPGGSSNQPQHF.

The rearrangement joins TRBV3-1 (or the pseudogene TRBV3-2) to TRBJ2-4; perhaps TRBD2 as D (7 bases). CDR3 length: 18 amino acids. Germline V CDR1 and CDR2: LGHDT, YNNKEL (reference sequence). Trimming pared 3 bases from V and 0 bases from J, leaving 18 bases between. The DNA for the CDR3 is TGTGCCAGCAGCCAGAACGTTGTGGGGGGGCTAGCCAAAAACATTCAGTACTTC. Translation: CASSQNVVGGLAKNIQYF.

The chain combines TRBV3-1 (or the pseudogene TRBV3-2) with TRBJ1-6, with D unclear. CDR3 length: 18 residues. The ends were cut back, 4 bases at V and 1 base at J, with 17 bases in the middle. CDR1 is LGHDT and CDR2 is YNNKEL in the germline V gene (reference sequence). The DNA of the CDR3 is TGTGCCAGCAGCCCCCTCTCTCCGGGAAGGTCCTATAATTCACCCCTCCACTTT. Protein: CASSPLSPGRSYNSPLHF.

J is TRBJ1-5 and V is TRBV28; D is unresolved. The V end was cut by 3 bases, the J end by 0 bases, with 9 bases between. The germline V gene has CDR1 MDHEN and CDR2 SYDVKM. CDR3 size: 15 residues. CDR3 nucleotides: TGTGCCAGCAGTTTTGGGCAGTATAGCAATCAGCCCCAGCATTTT. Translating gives CASSFGQYSNQPQHF. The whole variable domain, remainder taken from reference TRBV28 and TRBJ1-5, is DVKVTQSSRYLVKRTGEKVFLECVQDMDHENMFWYRQDPGLGLRLIYFSYDVKMKEKGDIPEGYSVSREKKERFSLILESASTNQTSMYLCASSFGQYSNQPQHFGDGTRLSIL.

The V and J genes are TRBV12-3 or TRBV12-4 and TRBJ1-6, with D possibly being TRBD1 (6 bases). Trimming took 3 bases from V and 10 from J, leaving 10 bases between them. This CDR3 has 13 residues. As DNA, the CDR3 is TGTGCCAGCAGTTTTGGGGGCAAGTCACCCCTCCACTTT. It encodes CASSFGGKSPLHF.

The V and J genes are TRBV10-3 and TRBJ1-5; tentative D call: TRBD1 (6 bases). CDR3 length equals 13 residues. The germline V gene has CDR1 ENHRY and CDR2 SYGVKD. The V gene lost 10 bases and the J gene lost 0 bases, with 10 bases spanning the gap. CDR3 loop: CATRTDSNQPQHF. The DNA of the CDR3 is TGTGCCACCCGGACAGATAGCAATCAGCCCCAGCATTTT.

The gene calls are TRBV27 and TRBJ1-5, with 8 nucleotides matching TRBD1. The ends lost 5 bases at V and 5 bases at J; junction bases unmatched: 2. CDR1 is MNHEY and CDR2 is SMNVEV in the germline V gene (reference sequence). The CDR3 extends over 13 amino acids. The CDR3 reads CASSPDRDQPQHF. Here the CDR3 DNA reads TGTGCCAGCAGTCCGGACAGGGATCAGCCCCAGCATTTT.

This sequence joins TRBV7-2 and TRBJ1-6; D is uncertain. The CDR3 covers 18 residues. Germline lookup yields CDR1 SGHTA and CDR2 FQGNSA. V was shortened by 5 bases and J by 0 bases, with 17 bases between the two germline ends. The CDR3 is CASSKRPLGSSYNSPLHF. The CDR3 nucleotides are TGTGCCAGCAGCAAAAGGCCGCTTGGGAGCTCCTATAATTCACCCCTCCACTTT.

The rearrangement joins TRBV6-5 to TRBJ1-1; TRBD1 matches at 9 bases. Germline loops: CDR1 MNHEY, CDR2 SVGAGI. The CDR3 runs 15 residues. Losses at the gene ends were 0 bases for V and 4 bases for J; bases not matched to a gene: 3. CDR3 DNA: TGTGCCAGCAGTTACTCCGGACAGGGGTCCACTGAAGCTTTCTTT. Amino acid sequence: CASSYSGQGSTEAFF.